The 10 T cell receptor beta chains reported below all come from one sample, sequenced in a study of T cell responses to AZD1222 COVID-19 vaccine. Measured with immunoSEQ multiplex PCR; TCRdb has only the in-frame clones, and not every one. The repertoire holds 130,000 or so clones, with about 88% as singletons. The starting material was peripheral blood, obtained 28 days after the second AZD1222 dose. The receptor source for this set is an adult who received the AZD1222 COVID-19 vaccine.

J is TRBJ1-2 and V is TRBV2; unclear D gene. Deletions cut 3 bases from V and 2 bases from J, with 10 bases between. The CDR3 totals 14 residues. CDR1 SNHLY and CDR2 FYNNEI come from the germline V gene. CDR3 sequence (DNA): TGTGCCAGCAGTGACATTACAACAAACTATGGCTACACCTTC. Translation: CASSDITTNYGYTF.

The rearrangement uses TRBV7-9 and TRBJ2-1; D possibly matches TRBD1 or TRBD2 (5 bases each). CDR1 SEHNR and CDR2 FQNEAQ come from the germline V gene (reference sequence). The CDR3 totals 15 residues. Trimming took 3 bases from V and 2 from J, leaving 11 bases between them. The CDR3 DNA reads TGTGCCAGCAGCTTCGGGCAGGGACCCTACAATGAGCAGTTCTTC. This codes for CASSFGQGPYNEQFF. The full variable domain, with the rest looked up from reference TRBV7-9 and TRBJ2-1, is DTGVSQNPRHKITKRGQNVTFRCDPISEHNRLYWYRQTLGQGPEFLTYFQNEAQLEKSRLLSDRFSAERPKGSFSTLEIQRTEQGDSAMYLCASSFGQGPYNEQFFGPGTRLTVL.

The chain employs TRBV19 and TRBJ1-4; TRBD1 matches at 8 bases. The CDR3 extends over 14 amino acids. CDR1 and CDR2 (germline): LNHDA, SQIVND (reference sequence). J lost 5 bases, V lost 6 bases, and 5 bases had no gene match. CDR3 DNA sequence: TGTGCCAGTAGGCTAACAGGGGGGAATGAAAAACTGTTTTTT. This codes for CASRLTGGNEKLFF.

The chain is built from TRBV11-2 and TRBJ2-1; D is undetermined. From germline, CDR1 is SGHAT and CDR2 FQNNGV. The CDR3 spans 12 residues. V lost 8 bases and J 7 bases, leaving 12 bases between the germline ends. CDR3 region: CASGPPLNEQFF. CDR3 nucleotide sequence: TGTGCCAGCGGTCCTCCCTTGAATGAGCAGTTCTTC.

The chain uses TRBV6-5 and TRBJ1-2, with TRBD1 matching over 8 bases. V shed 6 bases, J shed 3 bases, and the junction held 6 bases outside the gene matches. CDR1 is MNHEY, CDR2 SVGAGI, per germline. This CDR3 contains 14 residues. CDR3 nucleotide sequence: TGTGCCAGCAGCACGTACAGGGGGTACTATGGCTACACCTTC. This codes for CASSTYRGYYGYTF.

As DNA, the CDR3 is TGTGCCACCAGCAGAGATCCAGACGGGGGGCAGCCCCAGCATTTT. This encodes CATSRDPDGGQPQHF. The chain has TRBV15 and TRBJ1-5; perhaps TRBD1 as D (5 bases). The ends were cut back, 0 bases at V and 7 bases at J, with 13 bases in the middle. The CDR3 runs to 15 residues. CDR1 is LNHNV, CDR2 YYDKDF, per germline (reference sequence).

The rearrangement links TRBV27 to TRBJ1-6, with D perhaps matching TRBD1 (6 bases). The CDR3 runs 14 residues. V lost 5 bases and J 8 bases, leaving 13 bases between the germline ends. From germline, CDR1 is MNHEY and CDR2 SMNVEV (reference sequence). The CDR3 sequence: CASSLQGLDSPLHF. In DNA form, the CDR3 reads TGTGCCAGCAGTCTACAGGGTTTGGATTCACCCCTCCACTTT.

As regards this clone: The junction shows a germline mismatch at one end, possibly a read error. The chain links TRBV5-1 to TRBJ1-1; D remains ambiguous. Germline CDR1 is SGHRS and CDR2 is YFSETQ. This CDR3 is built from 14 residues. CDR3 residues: CVSSLAAGRDVVFF. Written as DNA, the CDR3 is TGCGTCAGCAGCTTGGCCGCTGGACGAGACGTCGTTTTCTTT.

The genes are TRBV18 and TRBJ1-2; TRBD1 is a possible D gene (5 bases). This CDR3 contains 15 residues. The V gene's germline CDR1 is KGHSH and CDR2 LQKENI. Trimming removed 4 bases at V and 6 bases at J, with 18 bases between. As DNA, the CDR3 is TGTGCCAGCTCACTTTACACCAGGGAGATTGATGGCTACACCTTC. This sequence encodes CASSLYTREIDGYTF.

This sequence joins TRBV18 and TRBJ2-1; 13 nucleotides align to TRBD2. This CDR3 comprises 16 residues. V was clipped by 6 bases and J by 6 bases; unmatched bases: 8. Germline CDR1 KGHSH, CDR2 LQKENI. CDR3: CASSQRTSGSGNEQFF. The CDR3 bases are TGTGCCAGCTCTCAAAGGACTAGCGGGAGTGGCAATGAGCAGTTCTTC.